This T cell receptor (beta chain) was obtained from a study of early stage breast cancer tumors. Background on the study: Most invasive tumors, about 75% of the 16, were ER+/PR+/HER2-. Study-wide points: Enriched TCRB sequences shared across patients were mostly commonly generated sequences. Tumor and normal breast were distinguished via blood comparison in about 90% of the 16 patients.

As for this clone: Its antigen is as yet unknown.

CDR1 and CDR2 from the germline V gene are SNHLY and FYNNEI. The CDR3 consists of 13 residues. J was trimmed by 0 bases and V by 11 bases; bases with no gene match: 3. Only in-frame clones appear in the TCRdb table, and some are missing; sequencing was by immunoSEQ multiplex PCR. The data contain approximately 14,000 clones, roughly 84% of them singletons. The source material was normal breast tissue next to the tumor. The receptor comes from a person in their thirties with breast cancer. This chain joins TRBV2 and TRBJ2-3, with 9 bases aligning to TRBD2. The DNA of the CDR3 is TGTGCCCGCGGGGGGGCTAGCACAGATACGCAGTATTTT. As protein: CARGGASTDTQYF.